These 14 T cell receptor beta chains were sequenced from one sample in a study of metastatic and nonmetastatic thyroid tumors. TCRdb re-called the PCR reads through MiXCR. This sample carries about 59,000 clones, 15% to 20% of them seen once, and the ten largest clones take just under 9.5%. Ahead of thyroid surgery, no patient had received treatment of any kind. The sample consisted of blood. All receptors come from a male donor with papillary thyroid cancer or a benign thyroid nodule (not recorded which). Some clones in this sample may be carry-over from other donors' samples.

In its sample, this clone was seen many times. The CDR3 DNA is TGTGCCAGCACCCTCGTTCGGGGAGTGAATGAGCAGTTCTTC. Translated, it gives CASTLVRGVNEQFF. The rearrangement links TRBV12-3 or TRBV12-4 to TRBJ2-1; D is perhaps TRBD2 (5 bases). V lost 7 bases, J lost 7 bases, and 17 bases lay in between. This CDR3 is 14 amino acids long.

This clone was seen many times. The same CDR3 arises from other DNA sequences in this sample as well. The V call is TRBV10-3, the J call TRBJ2-3; 8 positions agree with TRBD2. Germline assignment: CDR1 ENHRY and CDR2 SYGVKD. This CDR3 comprises 14 residues. J was trimmed by 2 bases and V by 6 bases; bases with no gene match: 4. The CDR3, as DNA: TGTGCCATCAGGAAGCGGGAGCCCACAGATACGCAGTATTTT. It yields the protein CAIRKREPTDTQYF.

In regard to this clone: A junction end diverges from the germline sequence, so it may reflect a read error. CDR3 loop: CASSPTADRPRMNNEAFF. Here the CDR3 DNA reads TGTGCCAGCAGTCCCACGGCGGACAGGCCCCGCATGAACAATGAAGCTTTCTTT. The chain carries TRBV28 and TRBJ1-1, with 7 bases aligning to TRBD1. There are 18 residues in the CDR3. Per the germline V gene, CDR1 is MDHEN and CDR2 is SYDVKM.

There are many counts of this clone. V gene TRBV7-6 combines with J gene TRBJ1-1; D is unclear. The germline gives CDR1 SGHVS, CDR2 FNYEAQ. This CDR3 has 14 amino acids. V was shortened by 0 bases and J by 0 bases, with 5 bases between the two germline ends. CDR3 residues: CASSLASLNTEAFF. As DNA, the CDR3 is TGTGCCAGCAGCTTAGCCAGCCTGAACACTGAAGCTTTCTTT.

This clone was detected many times. The genes are TRBV19 and TRBJ1-1; 8 nucleotides align to TRBD1. Germline CDR1 is LNHDA and CDR2 is SQIVND (reference sequence). The V and J ends lost 7 bases and 5 bases, in that order; junction bases with no gene match: 9. CDR3 length: 14 residues. This chain's CDR3 is CASIRQGTNTEAFF. The CDR3, as DNA: TGTGCCAGTATCAGACAGGGGACTAATACTGAAGCTTTCTTT.

This clone was counted at least ten times. This chain links TRBV19 with TRBJ2-3; 8 bases fit TRBD1. CDR3 size: 16 residues. Germline V CDR1 and CDR2: LNHDA, SQIVND (reference sequence). V trimming: 5 bases; J trimming: 8 bases; junction bases outside the gene matches: 15. The CDR3 coding sequence is TGTGCCAGTAGTCCGGAAGGGACAGGTGTCTATGGTACGCAGTATTTT. This encodes CASSPEGTGVYGTQYF.

At least ten counts were recorded for this clone. The CDR3 loop reads CASSVVEGAYNEQFF. The CDR3 DNA sequence: TGTGCCAGCAGCGTAGTTGAAGGGGCTTACAATGAGCAGTTCTTC. This chain uses TRBV9 with TRBJ2-1; possible D gene TRBD1, 5 bases. Deletions cut 0 bases from V and 4 bases from J, with 11 bases between. Germline loops: CDR1 SGDLS, CDR2 YYNGEE. This CDR3 is built from 15 residues.

This clone was recorded many times. This rearrangement joins TRBV20-1 to TRBJ2-1; 9 bases are shared with TRBD2. CDR1 and CDR2 from the germline V gene are DFQATT and SNEGSKA (reference sequence). This CDR3 region has 15 residues. V trimming: 0 bases; J trimming: 9 bases; junction bases outside the gene matches: 9. The CDR3 reads CSARDLASGIGEQFF. DNA of the CDR3: TGCAGTGCTAGAGATCTAGCTAGCGGGATCGGTGAGCAGTTCTTC.

Many counts were recorded for this clone. It may be a read error: a sequence one base away is much more abundant. The chain links TRBV12-3 or TRBV12-4 to TRBJ1-5, with 9 nucleotides matching TRBD1. V trimming: 3 bases; J trimming: 9 bases; junction bases outside the gene matches: 6. The CDR3 sequence is 14 residues long. The CDR3 protein is CASSFRDRAPPQHF. CDR3 DNA sequence: TGTGCCAGCAGTTTCCGGGACAGGGCTCCGCCCCAGCATTTT.

This clone has at least ten counts. The chain employs TRBV6-1 and TRBJ1-4; unclear D gene. The CDR3 is 16 residues long. CDR1 is MNHNS and CDR2 is SASEGT in the germline V gene. The V gene lost 5 bases and the J gene lost 3 bases, with 16 bases spanning the gap. Here the CDR3 reads CASSPGPVEANEKLFF. The CDR3 DNA reads TGTGCCAGCAGTCCCGGACCCGTGGAGGCTAATGAAAAACTGTTTTTT.

This clone came up many times. V is TRBV6-2 or TRBV6-3 and J is TRBJ2-1; D perhaps matches TRBD2 (6 bases). This CDR3 has 14 residues. Germline V gene data show CDR1 as MNHEY and CDR2 as SVGEGT. Trimming took 8 bases from V and 10 from J, leaving 21 bases between them. The chain's CDR3 is CASAGTEEGGEQFF. The CDR3 bases are TGTGCCAGCGCCGGGACTGAAGAGGGAGGAGAGCAGTTCTTC.

This clone was counted at least ten times. The rearrangement joins TRBV6-1 to TRBJ1-1; 11 positions match TRBD1. CDR1 and CDR2 (germline): MNHNS, SASEGT. Trimming removed 10 bases from V and 7 bases from J; junction bases left unmatched: 8. The CDR3 totals 13 residues. CDR3 sequence: CATSTGTGGEAFF. The CDR3, as DNA: TGTGCCACCTCGACCGGGACAGGGGGTGAAGCTTTCTTT.

The chain has TRBV27 and TRBJ1-5; TRBD1 matches 8 bases. Trimming took 11 bases from V and 2 from J; bases not matched to a gene: 8. This CDR3 has 14 amino acids. CDR1 and CDR2 from the germline V gene are MNHEY and SMNVEV (reference sequence). CDR3 amino acids: CADRLQGGNQPQHF. The CDR3 DNA sequence: TGTGCCGACCGCCTACAGGGGGGCAATCAGCCCCAGCATTTT.

This clone has more than one count but fewer than ten. The chain uses TRBV7-9 and TRBJ2-1, with D unresolved. Trimming removed 5 bases at V and 0 bases at J, with 5 bases between. The CDR3 loop spans 13 amino acids. Per germline, CDR1 SEHNR and CDR2 FQNEAQ (reference sequence). The CDR3 nucleotides read TGTGCCAGCAGCCCTAGCTCCTACAATGAGCAGTTCTTC. This gives the protein CASSPSSYNEQFF. The variable domain in full, with the rest retrieved from reference TRBV7-9 and TRBJ2-1, is DTGVSQNPRHKITKRGQNVTFRCDPISEHNRLYWYRQTLGQGPEFLTYFQNEAQLEKSRLLSDRFSAERPKGSFSTLEIQRTEQGDSAMYLCASSPSSYNEQFFGPGTRLTVL.